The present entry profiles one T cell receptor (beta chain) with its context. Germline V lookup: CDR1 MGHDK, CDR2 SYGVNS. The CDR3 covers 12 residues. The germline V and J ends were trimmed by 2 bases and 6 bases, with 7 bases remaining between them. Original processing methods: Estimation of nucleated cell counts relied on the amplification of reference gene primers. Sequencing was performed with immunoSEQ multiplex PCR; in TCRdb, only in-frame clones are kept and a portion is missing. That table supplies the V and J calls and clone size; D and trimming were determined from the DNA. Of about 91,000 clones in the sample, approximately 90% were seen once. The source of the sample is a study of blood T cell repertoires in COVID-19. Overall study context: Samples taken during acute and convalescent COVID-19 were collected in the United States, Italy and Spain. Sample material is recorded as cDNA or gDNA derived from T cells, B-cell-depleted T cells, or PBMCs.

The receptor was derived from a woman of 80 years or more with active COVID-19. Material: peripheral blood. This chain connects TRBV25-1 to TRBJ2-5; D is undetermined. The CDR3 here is CASSEPAKTQYF. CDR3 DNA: TGTGCCAGCAGTGAACCCGCGAAGACCCAGTACTTC.